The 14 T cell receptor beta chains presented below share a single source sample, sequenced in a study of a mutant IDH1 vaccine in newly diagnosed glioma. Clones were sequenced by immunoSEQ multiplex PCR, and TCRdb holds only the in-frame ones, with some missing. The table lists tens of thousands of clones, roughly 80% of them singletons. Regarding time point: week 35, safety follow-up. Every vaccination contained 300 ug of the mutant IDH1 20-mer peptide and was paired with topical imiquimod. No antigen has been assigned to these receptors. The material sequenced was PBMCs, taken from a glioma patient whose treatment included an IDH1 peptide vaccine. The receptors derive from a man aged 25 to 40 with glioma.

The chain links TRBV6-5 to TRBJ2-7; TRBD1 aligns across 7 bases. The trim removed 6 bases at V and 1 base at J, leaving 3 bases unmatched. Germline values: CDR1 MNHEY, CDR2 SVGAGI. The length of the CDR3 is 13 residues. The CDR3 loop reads CASRRTGSYEQYF. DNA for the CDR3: TGTGCCAGCAGAAGGACAGGATCCTACGAGCAGTACTTC.

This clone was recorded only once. The CDR3 here is CASSPGGDYGYTF. In DNA form, the CDR3 reads TGCGCCAGCAGCCCCGGCGGGGACTATGGCTACACCTTC. The rearrangement joins TRBV5-1 to TRBJ1-2; no clear D. The germline V gene has CDR1 SGHRS and CDR2 YFSETQ. Trimming took off 4 bases at V and 3 bases at J, with 10 bases between the two ends. The CDR3 has 13 amino acids.

The CDR3 region has the DNA TGTGCCAGCAGCTTAGGTTTAGACACCGGGGAGCTGTTTTTT. It codes for CASSLGLDTGELFF. The chain joins TRBV7-8 to TRBJ2-2; D not resolved. The CDR3 is 14 residues long. In germline, CDR1 is SGHVS, CDR2 FQNEAQ. V was clipped by 1 base and J by 3 bases, with 6 bases between them.

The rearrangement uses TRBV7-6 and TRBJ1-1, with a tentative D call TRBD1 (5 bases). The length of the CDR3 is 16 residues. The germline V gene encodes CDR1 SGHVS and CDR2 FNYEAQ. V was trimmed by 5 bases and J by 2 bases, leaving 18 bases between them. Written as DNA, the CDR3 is TGTGCCAGCAGCCGAAACTCCCAAGGGGTTAACACTGAAGCTTTCTTT. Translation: CASSRNSQGVNTEAFF.

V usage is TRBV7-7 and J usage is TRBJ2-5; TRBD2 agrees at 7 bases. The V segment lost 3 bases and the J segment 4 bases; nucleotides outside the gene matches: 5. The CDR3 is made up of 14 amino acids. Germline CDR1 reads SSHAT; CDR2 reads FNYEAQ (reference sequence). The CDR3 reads CASSFERGSETQYF. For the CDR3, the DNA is TGTGCCAGCAGCTTCGAGCGGGGCTCAGAGACCCAGTACTTC.

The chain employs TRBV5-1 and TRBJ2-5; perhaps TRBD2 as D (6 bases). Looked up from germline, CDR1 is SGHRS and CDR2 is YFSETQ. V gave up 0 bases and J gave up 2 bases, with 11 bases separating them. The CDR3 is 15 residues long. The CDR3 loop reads CASSLAAGIQETQYF. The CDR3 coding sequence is TGCGCCAGCAGCTTGGCGGCGGGGATTCAAGAGACCCAGTACTTC.

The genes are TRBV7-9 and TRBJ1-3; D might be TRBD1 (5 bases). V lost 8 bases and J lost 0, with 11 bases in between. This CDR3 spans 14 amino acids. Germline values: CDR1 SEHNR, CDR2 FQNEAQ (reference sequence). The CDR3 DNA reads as TGTGCCAGCCGGGACGGCCACTCTGGAAACACCATATATTTT. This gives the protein CASRDGHSGNTIYF.

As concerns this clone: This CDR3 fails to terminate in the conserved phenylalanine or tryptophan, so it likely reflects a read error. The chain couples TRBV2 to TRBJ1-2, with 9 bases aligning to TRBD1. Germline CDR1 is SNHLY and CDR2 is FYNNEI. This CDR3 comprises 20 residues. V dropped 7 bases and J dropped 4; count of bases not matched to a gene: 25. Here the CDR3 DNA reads TGTGCCAGCACTCGGGGATTGTGGGGACAGGGCTCTTACGGTGGCTATGGCTACACCTCC. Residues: CASTRGLWGQGSYGGYGYTS.

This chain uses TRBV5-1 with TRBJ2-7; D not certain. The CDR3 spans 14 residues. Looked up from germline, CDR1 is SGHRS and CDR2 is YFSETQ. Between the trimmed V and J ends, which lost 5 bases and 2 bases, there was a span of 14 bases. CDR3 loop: CASSLAPVTYEQYF. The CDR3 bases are TGCGCCAGCAGTCTTGCCCCAGTCACCTACGAGCAGTACTTC.

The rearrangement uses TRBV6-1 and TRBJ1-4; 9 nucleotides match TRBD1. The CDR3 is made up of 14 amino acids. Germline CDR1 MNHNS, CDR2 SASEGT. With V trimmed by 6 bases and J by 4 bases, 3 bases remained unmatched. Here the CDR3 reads CASRGQGGNEKLFF. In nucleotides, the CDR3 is TGTGCCAGCAGGGGACAGGGCGGTAATGAAAAACTGTTTTTT.

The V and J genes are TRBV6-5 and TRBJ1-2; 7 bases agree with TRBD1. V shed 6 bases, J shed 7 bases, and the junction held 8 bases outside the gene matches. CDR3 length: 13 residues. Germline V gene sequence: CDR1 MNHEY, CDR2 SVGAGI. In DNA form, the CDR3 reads TGTGCCAGCAGGACCAATCCAGGGGGTGGCTACACCTTC. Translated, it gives CASRTNPGGGYTF.

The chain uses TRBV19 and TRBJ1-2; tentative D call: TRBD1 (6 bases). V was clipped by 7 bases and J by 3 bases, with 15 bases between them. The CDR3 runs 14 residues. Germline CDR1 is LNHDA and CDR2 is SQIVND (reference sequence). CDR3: CASTQVWGHYGYTF. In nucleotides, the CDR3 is TGTGCCAGTACCCAGGTCTGGGGGCACTATGGCTACACCTTC.

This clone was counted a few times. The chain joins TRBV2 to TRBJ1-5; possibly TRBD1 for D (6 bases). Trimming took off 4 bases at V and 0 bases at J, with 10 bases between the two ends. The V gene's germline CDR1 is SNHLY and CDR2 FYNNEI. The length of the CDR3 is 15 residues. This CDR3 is CASSADRISNQPQHF. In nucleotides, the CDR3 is TGTGCCAGCAGTGCGGACAGAATTAGCAATCAGCCCCAGCATTTT.

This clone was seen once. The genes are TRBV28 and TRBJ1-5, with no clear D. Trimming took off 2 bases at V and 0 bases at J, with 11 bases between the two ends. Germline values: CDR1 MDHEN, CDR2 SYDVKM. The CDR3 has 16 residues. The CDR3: CASSLIAGSSNQPQHF. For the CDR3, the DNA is TGTGCCAGCAGTTTAATAGCGGGATCTAGCAATCAGCCCCAGCATTTT.